This T cell receptor (beta chain) was documented in a study of cytomegalovirus exposure and HLA in healthy donors. Participants comprised healthy donors of bone marrow. General study results and limits: Immune exposure information available was restricted to CMV serostatus. Per published accounts, TCR beta sequences correctly predicted the HLA-A and HLA-B alleles of most subjects. An analysis done earlier found most TCR beta V segments productive about 87% or about 30% of the time.

The PCR used 60 Vbeta and 13 Jbeta primers. TCRdb's table, derived via immunoSEQ multiplex PCR, lists solely in-frame clones and lacks some. The sample has about 160,000 clones, around 84% seen once. Germline V CDR1 and CDR2: SGHAT, FQNNGV. This CDR3 has 13 residues. V lost 3 bases, J lost 11 bases, and 16 bases lay in between. Points on this clone: Its specificity is not known.

The sequence came from a man between 18 and 29 years old in good health and CMV-seropositive. The rearrangement links TRBV11-2 to TRBJ1-2; D possibly corresponds to TRBD1 (6 bases). The sequencing input was PBMCs. The CDR3 spells CASSLQGQGTYTF. DNA for the CDR3: TGTGCCAGCAGCTTGCAGGGGCAGGGCACATACACCTTC.